This T cell receptor beta chain emerged from a study of shared clonotypes between healthy human individuals. Clones were read by immunoSEQ multiplex PCR, and TCRdb kept only the in-frame ones, dropping some. Of about 500,000 clones in the sample, 75% to 80% were seen once. Turning to this clone: The junction does not match germline at one end; this may be a read error.

Material: PBMCs. The clonotype was recovered from a woman aged 40 to 50 in good health. Some clones in this sample may be carry-over from other donors' samples.

CDR3 residues: CASSFSAGYEQYF. The CDR3, as DNA: TGTGCTAGCAGCTTCTCGGCGGGATACGAGCAGTACTTC. J is TRBJ2-7 and V is TRBV7-7; TRBD2 is a possible D gene (6 bases). CDR3 size: 13 residues. Germline V lookup: CDR1 SSHAT, CDR2 FNYEAQ (reference sequence).